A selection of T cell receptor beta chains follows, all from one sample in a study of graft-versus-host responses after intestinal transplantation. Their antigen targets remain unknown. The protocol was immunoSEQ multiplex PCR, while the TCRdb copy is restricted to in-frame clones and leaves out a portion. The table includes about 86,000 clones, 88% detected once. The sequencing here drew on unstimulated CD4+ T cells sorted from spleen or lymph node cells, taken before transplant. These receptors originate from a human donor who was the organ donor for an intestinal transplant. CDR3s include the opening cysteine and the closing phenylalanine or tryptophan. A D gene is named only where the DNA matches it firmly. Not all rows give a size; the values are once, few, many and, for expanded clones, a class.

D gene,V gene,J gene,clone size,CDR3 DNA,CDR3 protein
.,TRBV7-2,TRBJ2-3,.,TGTGCCAGCAGCCCCCGGCCTCGAGGAACCCGCACAGATACGCAGTATTTT,CASSPRPRGTRTDTQYF
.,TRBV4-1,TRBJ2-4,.,TGCGCCAGCATGCGGCAAAACATTCAGTACTTC,CASMRQNIQYF
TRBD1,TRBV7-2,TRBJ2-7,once,TGTGCCAGCAGCCATGACAGGGGGCCCTACGAGCAGTACTTC,CASSHDRGPYEQYF
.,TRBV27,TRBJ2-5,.,TGTGCCAGCAGTTTATCCCCTCTCGGACTCGAGACCCAGTACTTC,CASSLSPLGLETQYF
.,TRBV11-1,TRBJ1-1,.,TGTGCCAGCAGCTTTGATCCGCGGAACACTGAAGCTTTCTTT,CASSFDPRNTEAFF
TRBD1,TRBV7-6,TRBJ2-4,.,TGTGCCAGCAGCTTAGGGACAGGGGCCAGGGGAACCAAAAACATTCAGTACTTC,CASSLGTGARGTKNIQYF
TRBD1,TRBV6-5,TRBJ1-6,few,TGTGCCAGCAGTTCCCCGAGGGGGCACTATAATTCACCCCTCCACTTT,CASSSPRGHYNSPLHF
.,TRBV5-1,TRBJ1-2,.,TGCGCCAGCAGCGCGGGGCTTAGGAACTATGGCTACACCTTC,CASSAGLRNYGYTF
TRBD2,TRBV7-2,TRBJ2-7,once,TGTGCCAGCAGCTTAGCTGGAGCGGGAGGGCAATACGAGCAGTACTTC,CASSLAGAGGQYEQYF
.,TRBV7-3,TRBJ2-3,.,TGTGCCAGCAGCCCCCGTCCCACAGATACGCAGTATTTT,CASSPRPTDTQYF
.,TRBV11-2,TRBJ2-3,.,TGTGCCAGCAGCACCCTAGATATCTTTGATACGCAGTATTTT,CASSTLDIFDTQYF
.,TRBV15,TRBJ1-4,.,TGTGCCACCAGCAGAGATGTACGGACTAATGAAAAACTGTTTTTT,CATSRDVRTNEKLFF
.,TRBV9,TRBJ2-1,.,TGTGCCAGCAGCGTTTATATAGCGAGCTACAATGAGCAGTTCTTC,CASSVYIASYNEQFF
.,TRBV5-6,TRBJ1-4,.,TGTGCCAGCAGCTGGGGGGGGAATGAAAAACTGTTTTTT,CASSWGGNEKLFF
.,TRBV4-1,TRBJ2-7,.,TGCGCCAGCAGCCAAGATCGGGGTAGCGCCTACGAGCAGTACTTC,CASSQDRGSAYEQYF
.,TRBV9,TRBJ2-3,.,TGTGCCAGCAGCTACTCGCCGCCAGATACGCAGTATTTT,CASSYSPPDTQYF
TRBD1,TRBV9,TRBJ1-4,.,TGTGCCAGCAGCTTTCATGGACAGGGGGCTGGTGAAAAACTGTTTTTT,CASSFHGQGAGEKLFF
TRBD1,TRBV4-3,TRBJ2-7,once,TGCGCCAGCAGCCAAGAGGACAGGCCCTCCTACGAGCAGTACTTC,CASSQEDRPSYEQYF
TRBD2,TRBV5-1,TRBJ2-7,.,TGCGCCAGCAGCTTGTATCAGCGGGGGAGCTCCTACGAGCAGTACTTC,CASSLYQRGSSYEQYF
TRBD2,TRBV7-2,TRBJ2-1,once,TGTGCCAGCAGCTTAATAGGGTCGGCGCTAGCGGGCTCCTACAATGAGCAGTTCTTC,CASSLIGSALAGSYNEQFF
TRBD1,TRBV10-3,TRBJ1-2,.,TGTGCCATCAGTGAGGGACAGGGGCGACCTACTAACTATGGCTACACCTTC,CAISEGQGRPTNYGYTF
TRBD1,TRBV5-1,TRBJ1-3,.,TGCGCCAGCAGCTTGGGGGACAGGGACGGAAACACCATATATTTT,CASSLGDRDGNTIYF
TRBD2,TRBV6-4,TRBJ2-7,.,TGTGCCAGCAGTGACTGTTACGGGGGGGTTTCACCCGAGCAGTACTTC,CASSDCYGGVSPEQYF
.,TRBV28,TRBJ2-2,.,TGTGCCAGCAGAAAGGGGGGGGTTTGGGAGCTGTTTTTT,CASRKGGVWELFF
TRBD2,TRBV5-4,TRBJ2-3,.,TGTGCCAGCAGCAACCGACTAGCGGGAGGAGGGGATACGCAGTATTTT,CASSNRLAGGGDTQYF
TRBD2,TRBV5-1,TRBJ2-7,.,TGCGCCAGCAGCATCTCCCCCGGGGGGGCGAGCGAGCAGTACTTC,CASSISPGGASEQYF
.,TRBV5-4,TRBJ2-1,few,TGTGCCAGCAGCCCCGAACAGGGCCGCGGAGTCAATGAGCAGTTCTTC,CASSPEQGRGVNEQFF
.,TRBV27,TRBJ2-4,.,TGTGCCAGCAGTCCAACGAGGTTGCTAACCAAAAACATTCAGTACTTC,CASSPTRLLTKNIQYF
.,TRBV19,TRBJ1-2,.,TGTGCCAGTAGGATGGGAGGGACTGCGTCTAACTATGGCTACACCTTC,CASRMGGTASNYGYTF
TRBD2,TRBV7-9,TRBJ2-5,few,TGTGCCAGCAGCTTCAGGCGGCGGGAGGGGGAGACCCAGTACTTC,CASSFRRREGETQYF
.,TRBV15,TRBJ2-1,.,TGTGCCACCAGCAGTACGGGGTTAGCCTACAATGAGCAGTTCTTC,CATSSTGLAYNEQFF
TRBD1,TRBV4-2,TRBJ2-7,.,TGTGCCAGCAGCCAAGGGACAGGGACCTACGAGCAGTACTTC,CASSQGTGTYEQYF
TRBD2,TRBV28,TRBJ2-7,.,TGTGCCAGCAGTTTAACGGGGGGGGCGGTCTACGAGCAGTACTTC,CASSLTGGAVYEQYF
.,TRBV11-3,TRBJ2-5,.,TGTGCCAGCAGCTTCGGGGGGCGTGAGACCCAGTACTTC,CASSFGGRETQYF
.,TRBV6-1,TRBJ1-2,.,TGTGCCAGCAGCATTATGACAGGAGCTTATGGCTACACCTTC,CASSIMTGAYGYTF
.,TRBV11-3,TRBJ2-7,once,TGTGCCAGCAGCTCGGACACAGGTAGTTGGTACGAGCAGTACTTC,CASSSDTGSWYEQYF
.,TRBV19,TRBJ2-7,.,TGTGCCAGTAGTATCGGACTGGCCTACGAGCAGTACTTC,CASSIGLAYEQYF
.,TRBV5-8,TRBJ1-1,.,TGTGCCAGCAGCTTCCGGGGACAGAACACTGAAGCTTTCTTT,CASSFRGQNTEAFF
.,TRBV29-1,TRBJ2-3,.,TGCAGCACCAGACAGGACGCAGATACGCAGTATTTT,CSTRQDADTQYF
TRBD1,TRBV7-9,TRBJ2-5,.,TGTGCCAGCACCCACCCAGGGACAGGGCAAGAGGAGACCCAGTACTTC,CASTHPGTGQEETQYF
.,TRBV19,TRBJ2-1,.,TGTGCCACCCGCCTTGGGCAGAGCTCCTACAATGAGCAGTTCTTC,CATRLGQSSYNEQFF
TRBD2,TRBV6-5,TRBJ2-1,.,TGTGCCAGCAGTTACTCGGGGGGGAACGGTAATGAGCAGTTCTTC,CASSYSGGNGNEQFF
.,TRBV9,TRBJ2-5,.,TGTGCCAGCAGCGTAGGGACTCAAGAGACCCAGTACTTC,CASSVGTQETQYF
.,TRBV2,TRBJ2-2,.,TGTGCCAGCAGTGTATGGCCCAGGGACACCGGGGAGCTGTTTTTT,CASSVWPRDTGELFF
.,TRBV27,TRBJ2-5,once,TGTGCCAGCAGCAAGGAGCGGTTCGGGACCCAGTACTTC,CASSKERFGTQYF
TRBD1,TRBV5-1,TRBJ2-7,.,TGCGCCAGCAGCGGGACGACAGGGGACCCCCCCTACGAGCAGTACTTC,CASSGTTGDPPYEQYF
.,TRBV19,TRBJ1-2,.,TGTGCCAGTAGTATTCAAGGGACTTCTTTTGGCTACACCTTC,CASSIQGTSFGYTF
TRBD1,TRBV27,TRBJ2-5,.,TGTGCCAGCAGTTGGGACAGGGGGGAGACCCAGTACTTC,CASSWDRGETQYF
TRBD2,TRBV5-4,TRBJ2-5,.,TGTGCCAGCAGCTTGCCTAGCGGGGGGGGAGAGACCCAGTACTTC,CASSLPSGGGETQYF
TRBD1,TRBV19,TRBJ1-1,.,TGTGCCAGTAGTATAGATCGACAGGGTGGGCCTGAAGCTTTCTTT,CASSIDRQGGPEAFF
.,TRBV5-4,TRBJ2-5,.,TGTGCCAGCAGCTTGGGGGCTCCCGGGGGAGAGACCCAGTACTTC,CASSLGAPGGETQYF